This T cell receptor (beta chain) was sequenced for a study of blood T cells in healthy people across ages. Findings and limits, study-wide: Diversity of TCR beta per million T cells declined in a roughly linear way with age. Diversity estimates from one million T cells were considered underestimates.

For the second PCR, which ran for about 6 to 12 cycles, a sample-barcoded 5' primer and a J-beta primer mix were used. All cDNA molecules were each tagged by a template-switch adaptor with 12 random nucleotides. TCRdb processed the 5' RACE reads anew with MiXCR; each CDR3 protein has one entry. Of roughly 1.5 million distinct CDR3 sequences in the sample, less than 45% were seen once. This CDR3 has 13 amino acids. Germline V gives CDR1 SGHRS, CDR2 YFSETQ. Ranging in age from roughly 6 to 100, the donors were healthy Caucasian individuals from Russia. As concerns this clonotype: The antigen is not known.

The chain carries TRBV5-1 and TRBJ2-5; D is uncertain. Near its end, the DNA agrees better with TRBJ2-7, so the J call may be wrong. Material for sequencing was blood. This clonotype originated in a woman between 18 and 29 years old in good health. As DNA, the CDR3 is TGCGCCAGCAGCTTGCAACAGAACTACGAGCAGTACTTC. It encodes CASSLQQNYEQYF.